A single sample is the source of the 26 T cell receptor beta chains below, sequenced in a study of PD-1 blockade in classical Hodgkin lymphoma. Repertoires were generated with immunoSEQ multiplex PCR, while TCRdb's copy carries only in-frame clones and drops some. The table includes 55,000 to 75,000 clones, 93% detected once. There was relapse after autologous stem cell transplantation in every patient, and there was variation in brentuximab vedotin exposure. The specimen comprised peripheral blood mononuclear cells (PBMCs), sampled at baseline. These receptors were obtained from a human donor with classical Hodgkin lymphoma.

The chain is built from TRBV5-4 and TRBJ1-1; D might be TRBD1 (5 bases). Germline values: CDR1 SGHNT, CDR2 YYREEE (reference sequence). V gave up 1 base and J gave up 4 bases, with 11 bases separating them. The CDR3 is made up of 14 amino acids. In DNA, the CDR3 is TGTGCCAGCAGCTTGTTCGACCAGGGCACTGAAGCTTTCTTT. Residues: CASSLFDQGTEAFF. The full variable domain, with the rest looked up from reference TRBV5-4 and TRBJ1-1, is ETGVTQSPTHLIKTRGQQVTLRCSSQSGHNTVSWYQQALGQGPQFIFQYYREEENGRGNFPPRFSGLQFPNYSSELNVNALELDDSALYLCASSLFDQGTEAFFGQGTRLTVV.

In this sample, this clone turned up once. The chain employs TRBV11-1 and TRBJ2-5; D is perhaps TRBD1 (5 bases). Per the germline V gene, CDR1 is SGHAT and CDR2 is FQDESV (reference sequence). Deletions cut 5 bases from V and 7 bases from J, with 14 bases between. The CDR3 loop spans 13 amino acids. In DNA form, the CDR3 reads TGTGCCAGCAGCCCAGCAGGGTTCGCGACCCAGTACTTC. Translation gives CASSPAGFATQYF.

The chain links TRBV7-2 to TRBJ1-5; 7 bases are shared with TRBD1. Germline V CDR1 and CDR2: SGHTA, FQGNSA. The CDR3 length is 13 residues. The V segment lost 5 bases and the J segment 7 bases; nucleotides outside the gene matches: 5. The CDR3 nucleotides are TGTGCCAGCAGCGACGACAGGGAACAGCCCCAGCATTTT. It is translated as CASSDDREQPQHF.

This rearrangement joins TRBV13 to TRBJ2-3; D may be TRBD2 (5 bases). The CDR3 spans 16 residues. V was clipped by 3 bases and J by 3 bases, with 16 bases between them. Germline loops: CDR1 PRHDT, CDR2 FYEKMQ (reference sequence). This chain's CDR3 is CASSFVGKGSTDTQYF. Here the CDR3 DNA reads TGTGCCAGCAGCTTTGTCGGGAAGGGATCAACAGATACGCAGTATTTT.

The chain combines TRBV5-8 with TRBJ1-3; 7 nucleotides agree with TRBD1. V dropped 5 bases and J dropped 0; count of bases not matched to a gene: 8. This CDR3 has 16 residues. Germline V gene data show CDR1 as SGHTS and CDR2 as YDEGEE. CDR3 in DNA: TGTGCCAGCAGTCTACGACAGGGTATCTCTGGAAACACCATATATTTT. Translation gives CASSLRQGISGNTIYF.

The chain joins TRBV10-1 to TRBJ1-4; D possibly corresponds to TRBD1 (6 bases). Between the trimmed V and J ends, which lost 4 bases and 6 bases, there was a span of 12 bases. Germline assignment: CDR1 WNHNN and CDR2 SYGVQD (reference sequence). This CDR3 is built from 14 residues. The CDR3 nucleotides are TGCGCCAGCAGTGGAACAGGGTGTGATGAAAAACTGTTTTTT. Its translation is CASSGTGCDEKLFF.

The rearrangement joins TRBV5-1 to TRBJ2-1, with 14 bases fitting TRBD2. This CDR3 region has 18 residues. Looked up from germline, CDR1 is SGHRS and CDR2 is YFSETQ. After removal of 4 bases from V and 6 bases from J, the junction contained 12 bases not matched to a gene. This chain's CDR3 is CASSRTSGGTPKANEQFF. CDR3 in DNA: TGCGCCAGCAGCCGGACTAGCGGGGGGACCCCCAAGGCCAATGAGCAGTTCTTC.

The V and J genes are TRBV5-6 and TRBJ2-7; a weak D match, TRBD2 (6 bases). Trimming stripped 4 bases from V and 3 bases from J, with 17 bases between. Germline V gives CDR1 SGHDT, CDR2 YYEEEE. This CDR3 region has 15 residues. CDR3 DNA: TGTGCCAGCAGCCAAGGTGGGGGGATGGGCTACGAGCAGTACTTC. Amino acids: CASSQGGGMGYEQYF.

The CDR3 spells CASSPLGLALYNEQFF. CDR3 nucleotides: TGTGCCAGCTCACCATTAGGACTAGCGTTGTACAATGAGCAGTTCTTC. The chain recombines TRBV18 with TRBJ2-1; TRBD2 matches 9 bases. This CDR3 is 16 amino acids long. Germline trimming cut 2 bases from V and 4 bases from J; bases unmatched to any gene: 6. Germline loops: CDR1 KGHSH, CDR2 LQKENI.

The rearrangement joins TRBV5-1 to TRBJ2-7, with TRBD1 as a possible D gene (5 bases). Germline CDR1 is SGHRS and CDR2 is YFSETQ. V dropped 3 bases and J dropped 1 base, with 17 bases sitting between them. The CDR3 runs 16 residues. The CDR3 DNA is TGCGCCAGCAGCTCCGATCTGGCCAGGGATTCCTACGAGCAGTACTTC. Residues: CASSSDLARDSYEQYF.

The gene calls are TRBV5-1 and TRBJ2-7, with 13 bases that match TRBD2. J gave up 4 bases and V 4 bases, and 14 bases lay outside the gene matches. This CDR3 is 18 amino acids long. Germline V gives CDR1 SGHRS, CDR2 YFSETQ. CDR3 amino acids: CASSPGPTSGGAAYEQYF. The CDR3 nucleotides read TGCGCCAGCAGCCCCGGACCCACTAGCGGGGGGGCCGCGTACGAGCAGTACTTC.

This chain links TRBV11-2 with TRBJ2-7; D perhaps matches TRBD2 (5 bases). In germline, CDR1 is SGHAT, CDR2 FQNNGV. Trimming stripped 3 bases from V and 5 bases from J, with 23 bases between. This CDR3 has 17 amino acids. The CDR3 loop reads CASSFGIGLARSHEQYF. CDR3 in DNA: TGTGCCAGCAGCTTTGGGATTGGGCTAGCTCGTAGCCACGAGCAGTACTTC.

The chain links TRBV6-5 to TRBJ2-7; D may be TRBD2 (5 bases). Germline values: CDR1 MNHEY, CDR2 SVGAGI. V lost 2 bases and J lost 3, with 14 bases in between. The CDR3 is made up of 15 amino acids. The CDR3 region is CASSYGVASLYEQYF. The CDR3 nucleotides read TGTGCCAGCAGTTACGGGGTAGCGTCCCTCTACGAGCAGTACTTC.

With respect to this clone: One junction end disagrees with the germline gene, perhaps due to a read error. The chain joins TRBV6-1 to TRBJ1-2, with D hard to call. The germline V gene encodes CDR1 MNHNS and CDR2 SASEGT. The CDR3 consists of 10 residues. The CDR3 protein is CASSFTETVF. In DNA, the CDR3 is TGTGCCAGCAGTTTTACAGAGACCGTCTTC.

V and J are TRBV20-1 and TRBJ2-1, with unresolved D. The CDR3 is 8 amino acids. V shed 7 bases and J shed 10 bases, with 5 bases lying between them. Germline V gene lookup returns CDR1 DFQATT and CDR2 SNEGSKA (reference sequence). The CDR3 nucleotides are TGCAGTGTGGGGGAGCAGTTCTTC. This encodes CSVGEQFF.

This chain connects TRBV6-6 to TRBJ2-1; 12 bases agree with TRBD2. V dropped 7 bases and J dropped 8; count of bases not matched to a gene: 9. The length of the CDR3 is 15 residues. The germline V gene encodes CDR1 MNHNY and CDR2 SVGAGI (reference sequence). The CDR3 region has the DNA TGTGCCAGCACCCTAGCGGGGGGGCCCGGCCATGAGCAGTTCTTC. Protein: CASTLAGGPGHEQFF.

V and J are TRBV28 and TRBJ2-5; TRBD2 agrees at 9 bases. Germline-derived CDR1 and CDR2 are MDHEN and SYDVKM. The CDR3 runs to 18 residues. Trimming at V came to 3 bases and at J to 5 bases, leaving 16 bases not matched to a gene. The CDR3 loop is CASSFPLEAGGQAETQYF. The DNA for the CDR3 is TGTGCCAGCAGTTTCCCGCTGGAAGCGGGAGGCCAGGCGGAGACCCAGTACTTC.

In its sample, this clone was seen once. This chain uses TRBV2 with TRBJ2-2; unclear D gene. Germline V gives CDR1 SNHLY, CDR2 FYNNEI. This CDR3 contains 13 residues. V was cut by 6 bases and J by 5 bases, with 10 bases left in between. CDR3 in DNA: TGTGCCAGCAGCCCAGTTTCGACCGGGGAGCTGTTTTTT. It yields the protein CASSPVSTGELFF.

This chain connects TRBV5-4 to TRBJ2-5; D tentatively reads TRBD1 or TRBD2 (5 bases each). The CDR3 contains 15 residues. Germline CDR1 reads SGHNT; CDR2 reads YYREEE (reference sequence). V dropped 1 base and J dropped 3 bases, with 13 bases sitting between them. The CDR3 reads CASSLSYQGEETQYF. CDR3 DNA: TGTGCCAGCAGCTTGTCGTATCAGGGAGAAGAGACCCAGTACTTC.

This rearrangement joins TRBV2 to TRBJ2-3; 10 positions agree with TRBD2. The ends lost 4 bases at V and 0 bases at J; junction bases unmatched: 1. This CDR3 contains 15 residues. Germline V CDR1 and CDR2: SNHLY, FYNNEI. In DNA, the CDR3 is TGTGCCAGCAGTGGGGGACTAGCGAGCACAGATACGCAGTATTTT. The encoded protein is CASSGGLASTDTQYF.

Only a few counts were recorded for this clone. The rearrangement links TRBV7-8 to TRBJ2-2, with 8 bases aligning to TRBD1. The CDR3 runs to 17 residues. Germline values: CDR1 SGHVS, CDR2 FQNEAQ. With 4 bases clipped from V and 4 bases from J, the junction kept 11 bases outside the gene matches. The CDR3 DNA reads TGTGCCAGCAGCTCGAGCGGTGGACAGGGCGGCACCGGGGAGCTGTTTTTT. Its translation is CASSSSGGQGGTGELFF.

CDR3 bases: TGTGCCAGCAGTTACGAGGGAGGAAAACTGTTTTTT. Translated, it gives CASSYEGGKLFF. V usage is TRBV6-5 and J usage is TRBJ1-4, with D unclear. The CDR3 is 12 amino acids. Germline CDR1 MNHEY, CDR2 SVGAGI. Trimming cost V 2 bases and J 10 bases, with 8 bases left between them.

V and J are TRBV29-1 and TRBJ2-3, with D perhaps TRBD1 or TRBD2 (6 bases each). With 7 bases removed from V and 2 bases from J, the gap between germline ends came to 22 bases. The CDR3 covers 16 residues. CDR1 and CDR2 from the germline V gene are SQVTM and ANQGSEA. In nucleotides, the CDR3 is TGCAGCGCCCCCCAGGGGCAGGCGGGGATCACAGATACGCAGTATTTT. Protein product: CSAPQGQAGITDTQYF.

The chain carries TRBV29-1 and TRBJ2-1; 9 positions agree with TRBD2. This CDR3 has 13 amino acids. Losses at the gene ends were 3 bases for V and 7 bases for J; bases not matched to a gene: 4. The V gene's germline CDR1 is SQVTM and CDR2 ANQGSEA. Here the CDR3 DNA reads TGCAGCGTTGATGGGACTAGCATTAATGAGCAGTTCTTC. Its translation: CSVDGTSINEQFF.

This clone showed up just once. The chain combines TRBV7-3 with TRBJ2-2, with 12 nucleotides matching TRBD1. The V gene's germline CDR1 is SGHTA and CDR2 FQGTGA. Trimming at V came to 2 bases and at J to 0 bases, leaving 4 bases not matched to a gene. This CDR3 has 18 residues. The CDR3 loop is CASSLGGTGGANTGELFF. The CDR3 DNA is TGTGCCAGCAGCTTAGGAGGGACAGGGGGCGCGAACACCGGGGAGCTGTTTTTT.

This clone came up a few times. The chain recombines TRBV7-2 with TRBJ1-5; a possible D gene is TRBD1 (5 bases). Per the germline V gene, CDR1 is SGHTA and CDR2 is FQGNSA. V lost 0 bases to trimming and J lost 5 bases, with 20 bases between them. The CDR3 consists of 18 residues. CDR3: CASSLASPSQGSYQPQHF. In DNA form, the CDR3 reads TGTGCCAGCAGCTTAGCCTCCCCCTCCCAGGGCAGCTATCAGCCCCAGCATTTT.